This TCR beta chain stems from a study of cytomegalovirus exposure and HLA in healthy donors. About the study: Sequencing of 150 million to 200 million T cells in an earlier analysis found 90 million to 120 million unique TCR beta sequences. Caucasian-associated ancestry cluster membership applied to approximately 80% of 398 genotyped donors. Samples from HLA-typed donors yielded about 85 million unique TCRs in an early data release. Broader study findings: Later analysis showed TCR association rates varying by HLA locus, highest for DRB1 and lowest for HLA-C.

CDR1 SNHLY and CDR2 FYNNEI come from the germline V gene. The J segment lost 5 bases and the V segment lost 8 bases, leaving 11 bases of the junction unmatched. This CDR3 contains 14 residues. The PCR ran on 60 Vbeta and 13 Jbeta primers. Measured with immunoSEQ multiplex PCR; TCRdb has only the in-frame clones, and not every one. The repertoire includes around 150,000 clones, more than 70% of them detected once, and over 3% sits in the top ten. Concerning this clone itself: What it recognizes is unknown.

The source of this sequence is a man in his forties or fifties in good health and CMV-seronegative. Material for sequencing was PBMCs. The V gene is TRBV2, the J gene TRBJ2-7; 8 bases are a match to TRBD1. The DNA for the CDR3 is TGTGCCAGCCAATCTCGGACAGGGAGGAACGAGCAGTACTTC. It specifies CASQSRTGRNEQYF.